The 9 T cell receptor beta chains reported below all come from one sample, sequenced in a study of spatial heterogeneity in lung cancer. Time point here: sample taken at primary tumor resection. Whole RNA obtained from tumor, nontumor lung or frozen PBMC underwent sequencing without sorting. TCRdb used MiXCR to reprocess the 5' RACE reads, holding one entry per CDR3 protein. The repertoire has under 10,000 distinct CDR3 sequences, around 5.9% of them found once; the top ten carry less than 40%. The sample was PBMCs, taken at surgery. Receptors were obtained from a male donor with early-stage non-small cell lung cancer.

This clonotype has at least ten counts. The chain uses TRBV30 and TRBJ1-2; D is possibly TRBD1 (6 bases). CDR1 is GTSNPN and CDR2 is SVGIG in the germline V gene (reference sequence). Deletions cut 4 bases from V and 2 bases from J, with 14 bases between. The CDR3 has 14 amino acids. The CDR3 region is CAWNYPGENYGYTF. DNA of the CDR3: TGTGCCTGGAATTATCCAGGGGAAAACTATGGCTACACCTTC.

This clonotype has at least ten counts. The chain employs TRBV10-3 and TRBJ1-5; D not resolved. Trimming cost V 6 bases and J 4 bases, with 13 bases left between them. The CDR3 loop spans 14 amino acids. The germline V gene has CDR1 ENHRY and CDR2 SYGVKD. The CDR3 protein is CAIRPSGLNQPQHF. The CDR3 DNA reads as TGTGCCATCAGGCCCAGCGGTTTAAATCAGCCCCAGCATTTT.

This clonotype came up many times. The chain links TRBV6-1 to TRBJ1-5; D gene ambiguous. The germline gives CDR1 MNHNS, CDR2 SASEGT. The CDR3 covers 14 residues. Trimming left V 2 bases short and J 2 bases short, with 7 bases between. The CDR3 bases are TGTGCCAGCAGTGAACACGGGGGCAATCAGCCCCAGCATTTT. It yields the protein CASSEHGGNQPQHF.

This clonotype was recorded at least ten times. The chain is built from TRBV5-1 and TRBJ2-5, with 11 bases fitting TRBD2. This CDR3 has 14 amino acids. From germline, CDR1 is SGHRS and CDR2 YFSETQ. With V trimmed by 3 bases and J by 2 bases, 0 bases remained unmatched. The CDR3 bases are TGCGCCAGCAGCTCTAGCGGGGGGCAAGAGACCCAGTACTTC. Residues: CASSSSGGQETQYF.

This clonotype has ten or more counts. The J gene is TRBJ2-7, the V gene TRBV27; weak D call: TRBD1 (6 bases). Trimming pared 2 bases from V and 2 bases from J, leaving 10 bases between. Germline V gene lookup returns CDR1 MNHEY and CDR2 SMNVEV (reference sequence). CDR3 length: 14 residues. DNA for the CDR3: TGTGCCAGCAGTTTACGGGACACTCCCTACGAGCAGTACTTC. This gives the protein CASSLRDTPYEQYF.

This clonotype was seen a few times. The chain links TRBV7-9 to TRBJ2-2, with D hard to call. The CDR3 contains 14 residues. Trimming took 1 base from V and 5 from J, leaving 8 bases between them. Germline loops: CDR1 SEHNR, CDR2 FQNEAQ (reference sequence). The CDR3, as DNA: TGTGCCAGCAGCTTAGAGTTCTCAACCGGGGAGCTGTTTTTT. Translated, it gives CASSLEFSTGELFF.

V and J are TRBV2 and TRBJ2-5; 8 bases fit TRBD1. The germline CDR1 and CDR2 sequences are SNHLY and FYNNEI. This CDR3 region has 17 residues. J was trimmed by 0 bases and V by 4 bases; bases with no gene match: 10. CDR3 in DNA: TGTGCCAGCAGTGGCGGCTGGGGGACAGGACACCAAGAGACCCAGTACTTC. This translates into CASSGGWGTGHQETQYF.

This clonotype was detected many times. The V call is TRBV16, the J call TRBJ2-1, with D maybe TRBD2 (6 bases). Trimming left V 1 base short and J 9 bases short, with 10 bases between. Germline CDR1 reads KGHSY; CDR2 reads FQNENV. The CDR3 contains 13 residues. The CDR3 spells CASSQFGGGEQFF. CDR3 DNA sequence: TGTGCCAGCAGCCAATTTGGGGGAGGTGAGCAGTTCTTC.

This clonotype was seen at least ten times. The chain carries TRBV5-1 and TRBJ2-7; D possibly corresponds to TRBD1 (6 bases). The V end lost 0 bases, the J end lost 5 bases, and 12 bases lay between the germline ends. CDR1 and CDR2 from the germline V gene are SGHRS and YFSETQ. This CDR3 spans 14 amino acids. The CDR3, as DNA: TGCGCCAGCAGCTTGGGAATCACAGGGAACGAGCAGTACTTC. Amino acids: CASSLGITGNEQYF.